The rows below give T cell receptor beta chains drawn from one sample of a study of cytomegalovirus exposure and HLA in healthy donors. The protocol was immunoSEQ multiplex PCR, while the TCRdb copy is restricted to in-frame clones and leaves out a portion. The data hold hundreds of thousands of clones, with approximately 83% observed a single time. Sequencing was done on a sample of PBMCs. All receptors derive from a boy aged 2-15 years in good health and CMV-seronegative. Each CDR3 is given with its conserved first and last residue. D genes are given only for firm matches. Rows give clone size only sometimes, using once, few, many, or a class for an expanded clone.

TRBD2 | . | TRBJ2-1 | TRBV27 | CASSPGTSGRGYNEQFF | TGTGCCAGCAGTCCAGGGACTAGCGGGAGGGGCTACAATGAGCAGTTCTTC
TRBD2 | . | TRBJ2-6 | TRBV5-4 | CAAKSGMGPGANVLTF | TGTGCCGCGAAAAGCGGGATGGGACCTGGGGCCAACGTCCTGACTTTC
. | . | TRBJ1-1 | TRBV5-1 | CASSLSGNPLGNTEAFF | TGCGCCAGCAGCTTGAGCGGCAATCCCTTGGGGAACACTGAAGCTTTCTTT
. | . | TRBJ2-4 | TRBV2 | CASSGLAKNIQYF | TGTGCCAGCAGCGGACTAGCCAAAAACATTCAGTACTTC
TRBD1 | . | TRBJ2-5 | TRBV5-1 | CASSHPGGETQYF | TGCGCCAGCAGCCACCCAGGGGGAGAGACCCAGTACTTC
. | once | TRBJ2-5 | TRBV6-6 | CASSYRGGETQYF | TGTGCCAGCAGTTACCGGGGAGGAGAGACCCAGTACTTC
. | once | TRBJ2-7 | TRBV19 | CASSIAAGAYEQYF | TGTGCCAGTAGTATAGCAGCGGGTGCCTACGAGCAGTACTTC
. | once | TRBJ2-3 | TRBV7-7 | CASSLIGTDTQYF | TGTGCTAGCAGCCTAATCGGCACAGATACGCAGTATTTT
TRBD2 | . | TRBJ2-3 | TRBV5-4 | CASKLGLGSTDTQYF | TGTGCCAGCAAACTGGGACTAGGAAGCACAGATACGCAGTATTTT
TRBD2 | . | TRBJ2-7 | TRBV30 | CAWGGGGRANEQYF | TGTGCCTGGGGGGGCGGCGGGAGGGCCAACGAGCAGTACTTC
. | . | TRBJ2-1 | TRBV30 | CAGSPEYNEQFF | TGTGCCGGGTCCCCGGAGTACAATGAGCAGTTCTTC
. | . | TRBJ1-1 | TRBV9 | CASSRQDMNTEAFF | TGTGCCAGCAGCAGACAAGACATGAACACTGAAGCTTTCTTT
. | few | TRBJ1-1 | TRBV29-1 | CSVGHWNTEAFF | TGCAGCGTCGGACATTGGAACACTGAAGCTTTCTTT
TRBD2 | . | TRBJ2-3 | TRBV4-1 | CASSQDSGRALGTQYF | TGCGCCAGCAGCCAAGACTCGGGGAGGGCTCTTGGGACGCAGTATTTT
TRBD1 | . | TRBJ1-2 | TRBV5-4 | CASSYHGTGNYGYTF | TGTGCCAGCAGCTACCACGGGACAGGGAACTATGGCTACACCTTC
. | few | TRBJ1-5 | TRBV6-1 | CASRGFQEGNQPQHF | TGTGCCAGCAGAGGATTTCAGGAGGGCAATCAGCCCCAGCATTTT
TRBD2 | . | TRBJ2-2 | TRBV5-4 | CASSLAGGARNTGELFF | TGTGCCAGCAGCTTGGCGGGGGGGGCGCGGAACACCGGGGAGCTGTTTTTT
TRBD2 | . | TRBJ2-1 | TRBV27 | CASSSTGTNSYNEQFF | TGTGCCAGCAGTTCGACCGGGACTAACTCCTACAATGAGCAGTTCTTC